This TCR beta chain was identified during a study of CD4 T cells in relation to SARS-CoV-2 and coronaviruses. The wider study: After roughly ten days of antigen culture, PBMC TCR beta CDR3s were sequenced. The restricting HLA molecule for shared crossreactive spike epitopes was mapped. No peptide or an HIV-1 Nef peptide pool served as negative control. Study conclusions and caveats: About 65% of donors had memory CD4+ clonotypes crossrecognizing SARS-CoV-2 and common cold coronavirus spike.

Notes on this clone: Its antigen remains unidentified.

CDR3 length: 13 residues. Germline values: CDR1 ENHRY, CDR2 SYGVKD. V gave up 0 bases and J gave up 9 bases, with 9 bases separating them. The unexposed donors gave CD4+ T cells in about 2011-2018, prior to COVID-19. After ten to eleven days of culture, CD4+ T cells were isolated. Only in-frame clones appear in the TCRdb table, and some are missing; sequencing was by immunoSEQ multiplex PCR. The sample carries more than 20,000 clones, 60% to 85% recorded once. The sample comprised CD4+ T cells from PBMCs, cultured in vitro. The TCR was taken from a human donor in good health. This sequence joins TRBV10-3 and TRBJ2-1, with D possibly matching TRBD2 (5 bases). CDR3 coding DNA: TGTGCCATCAGTGAGTCGGGAGCTAGTGAGCAGTTCTTC. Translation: CAISESGASEQFF.